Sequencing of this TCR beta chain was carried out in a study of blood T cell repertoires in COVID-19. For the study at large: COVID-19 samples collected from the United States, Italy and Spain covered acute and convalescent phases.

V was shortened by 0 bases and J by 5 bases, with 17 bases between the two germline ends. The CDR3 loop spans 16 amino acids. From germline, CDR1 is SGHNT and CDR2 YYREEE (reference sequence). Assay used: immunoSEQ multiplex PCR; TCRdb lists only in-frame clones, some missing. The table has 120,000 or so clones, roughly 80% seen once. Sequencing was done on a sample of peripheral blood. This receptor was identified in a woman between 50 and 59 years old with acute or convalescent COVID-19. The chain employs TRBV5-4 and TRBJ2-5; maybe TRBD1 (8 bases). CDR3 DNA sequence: TGTGCCAGCAGCTTGGAACGGACAGGGCGGGGGGAGACCCAGTACTTC. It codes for CASSLERTGRGETQYF.